The present entry profiles one TCR beta chain with its context. Its antigen is as yet unknown. Noted time point: after dendritic cell vaccination, including at tumor progression/relapse. V gave up 6 bases and J gave up 2 bases, with 12 bases separating them. CDR1 is SNHLY, CDR2 FYNNEI, per germline. The CDR3 covers 14 residues. This sample was included in a study of glioma-infiltrating T cells after dendritic cell vaccination. Across the whole study: Dendritic cell vaccination trial patients had either newly diagnosed or recurrent glioblastoma. The vaccine used monocyte-derived dendritic cells pulsed overnight with autologous tumor lysate. The study's findings and limits: Few patients contributed both blood and tumor specimens.

The method was immunoSEQ multiplex PCR; TCRdb's version includes in-frame clones alone and lacks a portion of them. The sample has about 65,000 clones; 86% are singletons. This chain joins TRBV2 and TRBJ2-3; D possibly corresponds to TRBD2 (6 bases). The receptor was derived from a human donor with glioblastoma. The material sequenced was blood, taken after dendritic cell vaccination. The CDR3 spells CASRAGGYTDTQYF. The CDR3 DNA is TGTGCCAGCAGGGCCGGGGGTTACACAGATACGCAGTATTTT.